Sequencing of this T cell receptor (beta chain) was carried out in a study of T cell repertoires in cytomegalovirus infection. On the study more broadly: Public signatures in TCR beta pointed to CMV infection and matching HLA type.

Study-level points and caveats: The ex vivo response was dominated by HLA-C-restricted CMV-specific TCR beta clonotypes. Summed public TCR beta family frequency identified CMV carriers bearing the relevant HLA.

With respect to this clonotype: Its antigen is still unknown.

V lost 6 bases, J lost 1 base, and 7 bases lay in between. CDR3 length: 13 amino acids. The germline V gene encodes CDR1 LNHDA and CDR2 SQIVND (reference sequence). TCRdb ran MiXCR on the reads and lists one entry per CDR3 protein. Of approximately 200,000 distinct CDR3 sequences listed, 28% are singletons. The V and J genes are TRBV19 and TRBJ1-5; D ambiguous. Sequenced input: PBMCs. The sequence was collected from a human donor in good health (CMV status not recorded). Some clones in this sample may be carry-over from other donors' samples. CDR3: CASRVGSNQPQHF. The CDR3 coding sequence is TGTGCCAGTAGAGTCGGCAGCAATCAGCCCCAGCATTTT.